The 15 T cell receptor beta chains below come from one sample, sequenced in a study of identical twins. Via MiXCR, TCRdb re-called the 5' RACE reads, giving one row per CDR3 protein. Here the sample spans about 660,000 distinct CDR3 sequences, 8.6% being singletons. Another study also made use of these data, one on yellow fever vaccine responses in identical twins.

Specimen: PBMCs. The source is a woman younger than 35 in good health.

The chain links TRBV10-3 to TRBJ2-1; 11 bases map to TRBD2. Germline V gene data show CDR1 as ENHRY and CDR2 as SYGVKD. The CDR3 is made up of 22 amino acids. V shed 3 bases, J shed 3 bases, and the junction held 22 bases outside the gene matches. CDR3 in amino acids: CAISDERLAGGPLGILYNEQFF. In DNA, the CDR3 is TGTGCCATCAGTGATGAGCGGTTAGCGGGAGGGCCTCTGGGAATACTCTACAATGAGCAGTTCTTC.

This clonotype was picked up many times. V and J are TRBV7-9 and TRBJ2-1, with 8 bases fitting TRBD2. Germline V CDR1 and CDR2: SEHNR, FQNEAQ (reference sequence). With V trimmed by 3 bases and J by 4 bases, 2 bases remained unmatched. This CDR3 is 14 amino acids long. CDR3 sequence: CASSFGTSYNEQFF. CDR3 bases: TGTGCCAGCAGCTTCGGGACTAGTTACAATGAGCAGTTCTTC.

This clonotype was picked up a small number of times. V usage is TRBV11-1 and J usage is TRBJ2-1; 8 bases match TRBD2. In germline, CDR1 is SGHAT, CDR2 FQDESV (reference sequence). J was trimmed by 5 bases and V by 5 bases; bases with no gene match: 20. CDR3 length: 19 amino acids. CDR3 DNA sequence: TGTGCCAGCAGCGGAAGACTAGCGAGCCGGGGGGGACTCGACAATGAGCAGTTCTTC. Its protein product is CASSGRLASRGGLDNEQFF.

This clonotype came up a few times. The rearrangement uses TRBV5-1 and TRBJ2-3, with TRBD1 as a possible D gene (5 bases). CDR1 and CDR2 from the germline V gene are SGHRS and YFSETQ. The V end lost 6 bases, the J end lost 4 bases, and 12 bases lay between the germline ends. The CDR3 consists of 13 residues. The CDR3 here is CASKARVPDTQYF. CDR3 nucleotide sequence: TGCGCCAGCAAGGCCAGGGTCCCAGATACGCAGTATTTT.

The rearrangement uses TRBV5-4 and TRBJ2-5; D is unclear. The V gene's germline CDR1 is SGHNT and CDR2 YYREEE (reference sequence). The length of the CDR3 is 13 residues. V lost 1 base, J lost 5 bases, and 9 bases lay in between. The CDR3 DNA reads TGTGCCAGCAGCTTGCCCCTAGGGGAGACCCAGTACTTC. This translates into CASSLPLGETQYF.

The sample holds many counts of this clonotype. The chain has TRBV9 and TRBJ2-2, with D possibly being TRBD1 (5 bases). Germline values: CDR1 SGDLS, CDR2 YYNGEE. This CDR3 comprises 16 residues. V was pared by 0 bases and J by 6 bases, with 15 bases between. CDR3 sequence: CASSVGGQSSAGELFF. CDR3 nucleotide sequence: TGTGCCAGCAGCGTAGGTGGACAATCAAGCGCCGGGGAGCTGTTTTTT.

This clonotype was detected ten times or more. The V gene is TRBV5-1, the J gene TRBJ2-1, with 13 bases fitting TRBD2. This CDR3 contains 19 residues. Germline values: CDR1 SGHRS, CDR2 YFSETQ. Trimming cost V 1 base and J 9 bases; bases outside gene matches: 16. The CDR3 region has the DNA TGCGCCAGCAGCTTGCTTCCCCCAAAACTAGCGGGAGGGCGGAGTGAGCAGTTCTTC. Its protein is CASSLLPPKLAGGRSEQFF.

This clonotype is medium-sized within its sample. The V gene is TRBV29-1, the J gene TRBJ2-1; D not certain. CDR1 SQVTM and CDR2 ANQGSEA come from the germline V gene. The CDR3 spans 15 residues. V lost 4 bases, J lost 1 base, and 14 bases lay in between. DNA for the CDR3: TGCAGCGTTGTTTTGGGGATGGTTTCCTACAATGAGCAGTTCTTC. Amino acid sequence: CSVVLGMVSYNEQFF.

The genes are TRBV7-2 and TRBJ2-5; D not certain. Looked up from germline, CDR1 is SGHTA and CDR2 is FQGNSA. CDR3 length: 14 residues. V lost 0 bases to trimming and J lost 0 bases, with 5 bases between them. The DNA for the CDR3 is TGTGCCAGCAGCTTAGCAAAGTACCAAGAGACCCAGTACTTC. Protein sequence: CASSLAKYQETQYF.

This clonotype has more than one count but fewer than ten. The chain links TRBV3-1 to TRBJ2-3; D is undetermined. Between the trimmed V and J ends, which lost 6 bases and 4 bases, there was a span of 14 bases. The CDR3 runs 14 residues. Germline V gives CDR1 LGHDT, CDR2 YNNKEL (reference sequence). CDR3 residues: CASSPSGSADTQYF. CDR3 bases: TGTGCCAGCAGTCCGAGTGGATCGGCAGATACGCAGTATTTT.

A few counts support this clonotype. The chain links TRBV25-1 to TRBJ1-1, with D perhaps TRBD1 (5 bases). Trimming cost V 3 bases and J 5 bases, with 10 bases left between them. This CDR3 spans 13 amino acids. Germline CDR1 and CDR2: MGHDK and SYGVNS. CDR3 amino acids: CASSDRVQTEAFF. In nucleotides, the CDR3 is TGTGCCAGCAGTGACAGGGTACAAACTGAAGCTTTCTTT.

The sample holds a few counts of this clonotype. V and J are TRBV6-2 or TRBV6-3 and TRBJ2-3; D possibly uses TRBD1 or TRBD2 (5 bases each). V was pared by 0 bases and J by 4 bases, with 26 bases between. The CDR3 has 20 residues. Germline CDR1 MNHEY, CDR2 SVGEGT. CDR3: CASSYSPRDPNPQGPDTQYF. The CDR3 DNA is TGTGCCAGCAGTTACTCCCCCAGGGACCCCAACCCTCAGGGTCCAGATACGCAGTATTTT.

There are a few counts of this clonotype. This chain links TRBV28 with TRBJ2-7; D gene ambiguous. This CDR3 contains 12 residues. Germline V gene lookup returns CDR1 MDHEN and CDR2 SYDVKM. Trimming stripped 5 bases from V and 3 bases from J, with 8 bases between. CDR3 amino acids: CASSTDVYEQYF. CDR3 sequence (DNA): TGTGCCAGCAGTACGGACGTCTACGAGCAGTACTTC.

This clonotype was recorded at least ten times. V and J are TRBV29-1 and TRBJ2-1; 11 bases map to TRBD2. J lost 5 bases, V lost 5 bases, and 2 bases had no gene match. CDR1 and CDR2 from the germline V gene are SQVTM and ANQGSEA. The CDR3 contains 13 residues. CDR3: CSVWTSGHNEQFF. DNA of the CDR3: TGCAGCGTTTGGACTAGCGGGCACAATGAGCAGTTCTTC.

CDR3 region: CASSPRLVYTDTQYF. The CDR3, as DNA: TGTGCCAGCAGTCCCCGACTCGTATACACAGATACGCAGTATTTT. The V call is TRBV28, the J call TRBJ2-3; D unclear. CDR1 is MDHEN and CDR2 is SYDVKM in the germline V gene. Trimming removed 5 bases at V and 2 bases at J, with 14 bases between. The CDR3 runs to 15 residues.